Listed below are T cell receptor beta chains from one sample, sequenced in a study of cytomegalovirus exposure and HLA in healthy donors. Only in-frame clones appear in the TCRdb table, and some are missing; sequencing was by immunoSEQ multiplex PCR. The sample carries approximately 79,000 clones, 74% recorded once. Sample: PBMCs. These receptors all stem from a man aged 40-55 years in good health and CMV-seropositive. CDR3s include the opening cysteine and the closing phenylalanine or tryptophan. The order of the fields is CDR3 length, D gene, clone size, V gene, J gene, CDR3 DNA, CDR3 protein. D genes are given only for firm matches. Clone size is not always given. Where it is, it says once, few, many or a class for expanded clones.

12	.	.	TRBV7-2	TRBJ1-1	TGTGCCAGCTTGCTTACAGGTGTTGAAGCTTTCTTT	CASLLTGVEAFF
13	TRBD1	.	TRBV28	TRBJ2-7	TGTGCCAGCAGTTTGACAGGGAACCACGAGCAGTACTTC	CASSLTGNHEQYF
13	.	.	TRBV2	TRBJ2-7	TGTGCCAGCAGTGTTGATGGGAGCAACGAGCAGTACTTC	CASSVDGSNEQYF
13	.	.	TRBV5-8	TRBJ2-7	TGTGCCAGCAGCGCCGAAGCCCGCTACGAGCAGTACTTC	CASSAEARYEQYF
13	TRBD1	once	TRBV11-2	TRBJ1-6	TGTGCCAGCAGGGGGACAGCCAATTCACCCCTCCACTTT	CASRGTANSPLHF
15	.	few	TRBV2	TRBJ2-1	TGTGCCAGCAGTGCCCCGGGGGGCCCCTACAATGAGCAGTTCTTC	CASSAPGGPYNEQFF
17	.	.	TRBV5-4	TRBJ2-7	TGTGCCAGCAGTCCGGGGGGCCGAAACTCCCTCTCCTACGAGCAGTACTTC	CASSPGGRNSLSYEQYF
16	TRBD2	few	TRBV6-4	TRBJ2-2	TGTGCCAGCAGTGACTCGAAGCGGGAGCTCACCGGGGAGCTGTTTTTT	CASSDSKRELTGELFF
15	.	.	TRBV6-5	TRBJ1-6	TGTGCCAGCAGTTCGGGTTTTACAGGGAATTCACCCCTCCACTTT	CASSSGFTGNSPLHF
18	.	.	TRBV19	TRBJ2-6	TGTGCCAGTAGAAAACCGGGACAACGAGGGGCTGGGGCCAACGTCCTGACTTTC	CASRKPGQRGAGANVLTF
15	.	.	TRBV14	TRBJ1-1	TGTGCCAGCAGCCCCCGGTTAGGGGGAGACTCTGAAGCTTTCTTT	CASSPRLGGDSEAFF
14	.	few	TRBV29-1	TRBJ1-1	TGCAGCGTTGGAGGGGCACAGCCAGGGGCTGAAGCTTTCTTT	CSVGGAQPGAEAFF
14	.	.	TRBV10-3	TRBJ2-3	TGTGCCATCAGGGGCAGGTCGTCGGCAGATACGCAGTATTTT	CAIRGRSSADTQYF
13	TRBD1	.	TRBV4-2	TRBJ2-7	TGTGCCAGCAGCCAAGACCGGGACAGCGAGCAGTACTTC	CASSQDRDSEQYF
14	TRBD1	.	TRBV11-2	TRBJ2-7	TGTGCCAGCCGCGAAAGAACAGGGGGCGGCGAGCAGTACTTC	CASRERTGGGEQYF
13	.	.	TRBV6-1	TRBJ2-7	.	CASILEGARNQYF
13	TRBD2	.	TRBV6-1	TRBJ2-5	TGTGCCAGCAGTGAACAGCGGGGAGAGACCCAGTACTTC	CASSEQRGETQYF
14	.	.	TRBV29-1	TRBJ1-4	TGCAGCGTCCCCGAAGGGCAGGGGAGCGAAAAACTGTTTTTT	CSVPEGQGSEKLFF
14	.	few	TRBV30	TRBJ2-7	TGTGCCTGGAGTGTGGGTCAGGAAAATTACGAGCAGTACTTC	CAWSVGQENYEQYF
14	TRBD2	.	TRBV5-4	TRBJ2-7	TGTGCCAGCAGCCCGCGGGAGGGCCCCTACGAGCAGTACTTC	CASSPREGPYEQYF